Ten or more counts support the clone carrying this TCR beta chain. What it binds is not known. The data stem from a study of T-cell reconstitution after alpha-beta-depleted transplantation in children. General observations from the study: Diversity and T-cell counts at one year after transplant derived mostly from new T cells. There were some patients whose high TCRbeta diversity at day 60 came from surviving recipient T cells and thymic progenitors. Several hundred expanded graft clones reportedly were the source of alpha-beta T cells about two months after transplant.

It was with unique molecular identifiers that the TCRbeta library was prepared. Each CDR3 protein gets one entry after TCRdb re-called the PCR reads with MiXCR. Of 330,000 or so distinct CDR3 sequences in the sample, 7.5% to 9% were seen once. CDR1 is MNHEY and CDR2 is SVGAGI in the germline V gene. Losses at the gene ends were 2 bases for V and 9 bases for J; bases not matched to a gene: 19. This CDR3 has 19 amino acids. The V call is TRBV6-5, the J call TRBJ2-1; 10 nucleotides align to TRBD1. This receptor was taken from a female patient aged 2-10 years who had a stem cell transplant for Fanconi anemia, so the T cells may come from the graft donor. The source material was peripheral blood, sampled 360 days after TCRalphabeta/CD19-depleted stem cell transplant. The DNA of the CDR3 is TGTGCCAGCAGTTACAACCCGGGACAGGGGCGAGGTCAATCTGGTGAGCAGTTCTTC. Protein: CASSYNPGQGRGQSGEQFF.